This TCR beta chain was profiled in a study of post-analysis software for immune sequencing data. Study conclusions and caveats: When the samples were clustered directly with F measure, those that had been prepared in the same batch showed strong co-clustering. Multiple sclerosis patients had significantly lower normalized Chao1 diversity than controls. Relative to controls, patients had 4 or 5 TRBV segments at higher frequency, with TRBV5-6, TRBV5-1 and TRBV20-1 among these.

For this clonotype: Its target is not known.

The library was made from cDNA and included unique molecular identifiers. TCRdb reprocessed the PCR reads with MiXCR, giving one entry per CDR3 protein. The table includes 750,000 to 950,000 distinct CDR3 sequences, 53% detected once. The CDR3 totals 16 residues. The germline V gene has CDR1 SGHRS and CDR2 YFSETQ. The junction had 10 bases not matched to a gene; V was cut back by 1 base and J by 5 bases. The specimen was blood. V and J are TRBV5-1 and TRBJ2-5, with 8 bases aligning to TRBD2. The sequence was collected from a girl aged 5 to 17 with multiple sclerosis. The CDR3 DNA reads as TGCGCCAGCAGCTTGAGAGTAGCGGGAAAAGGGGAGACCCAGTACTTC. Translation: CASSLRVAGKGETQYF. The complete variable domain, with remaining parts taken from reference TRBV5-1 and TRBJ2-5, reads KAGVTQTPRYLIKTRGQQVTLSCSPISGHRSVSWYQQTPGQGLQFLFEYFSETQRNKGNFPGRFSGRQFSNSRSEMNVSTLELGDSALYLCASSLRVAGKGETQYFGPGTRLLVL.